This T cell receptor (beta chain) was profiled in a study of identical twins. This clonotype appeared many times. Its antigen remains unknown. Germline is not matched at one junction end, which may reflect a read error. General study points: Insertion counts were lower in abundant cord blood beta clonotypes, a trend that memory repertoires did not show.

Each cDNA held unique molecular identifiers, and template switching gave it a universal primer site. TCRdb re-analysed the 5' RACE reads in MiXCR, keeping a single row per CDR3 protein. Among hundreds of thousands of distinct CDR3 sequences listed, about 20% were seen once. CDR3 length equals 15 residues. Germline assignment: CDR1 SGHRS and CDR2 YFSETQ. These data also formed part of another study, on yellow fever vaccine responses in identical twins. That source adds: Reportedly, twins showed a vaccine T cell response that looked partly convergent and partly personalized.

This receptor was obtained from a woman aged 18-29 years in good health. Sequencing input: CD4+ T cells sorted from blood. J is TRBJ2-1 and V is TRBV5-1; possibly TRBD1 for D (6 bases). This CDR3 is CASSLRTDSYNEQFF. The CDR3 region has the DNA TGTGCCAGCAGCTTAAGGACAGACTCCTACAATGAGCAGTTCTTC. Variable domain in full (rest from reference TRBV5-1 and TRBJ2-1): KAGVTQTPRYLIKTRGQQVTLSCSPISGHRSVSWYQQTPGQGLQFLFEYFSETQRNKGNFPGRFSGRQFSNSRSEMNVSTLELGDSALYLCASSLRTDSYNEQFFGPGTRLTVL.